The 27 T cell receptor beta chains given below trace back to one sample, sequenced in a study of shared clonotypes between healthy human individuals. Using immunoSEQ multiplex PCR, the repertoire was profiled, and TCRdb retains in-frame clones only, with some absent. The sample contains millions of clones, roughly nine tenths of which appear only once. Sequences were obtained from naive CD4+ T cells sorted from blood. The subset: CD45RA+ positively selected. The source of these receptors is a man aged 18 to 29 in good health.

This clone came up once. Other DNA sequences of this sample code for an identical CDR3. This rearrangement joins TRBV5-4 to TRBJ1-5; no reliable D call. Per germline, CDR1 SGHNT and CDR2 YYREEE (reference sequence). Trimming removed 0 bases from V and 3 bases from J, with 7 bases in between. The CDR3 totals 14 residues. The CDR3 sequence: CASSLVGSNQPQHF. CDR3 bases: TGTGCCAGCAGCTTGGTTGGGTCCAATCAGCCCCAGCATTTT.

For this clone: This sample includes further DNA sequences coding for the same CDR3. This chain uses TRBV6-5 with TRBJ2-3, with D possibly being TRBD2 (5 bases). The CDR3 spans 15 residues. In germline, CDR1 is MNHEY, CDR2 SVGAGI. With 2 bases removed from V and 4 bases from J, the gap between germline ends came to 13 bases. In nucleotides, the CDR3 is TGTGCCAGCAGTTACGGAGCAGGAGGTGCAGATACGCAGTATTTT. This sequence encodes CASSYGAGGADTQYF.

This clone was picked up one time. V usage is TRBV21-1 and J usage is TRBJ2-7; the D call in the table, TRBD1, was not verified against the DNA. TRBV21-1 is tagged as a pseudogene. This CDR3 region has 17 residues. The CDR3 DNA follows: TGTGCCAGCAGCAAATTTGGGTGCACAGGGGAGGAGTACGAGCAGTACTTC. It translates to CASSKFGCTGEEYEQYF.

The V gene is TRBV19, the J gene TRBJ2-6; 9 nucleotides match TRBD1. The length of the CDR3 is 18 residues. The germline V gene has CDR1 LNHDA and CDR2 SQIVND (reference sequence). The trim removed 3 bases at V and 0 bases at J, leaving 6 bases unmatched. CDR3 in amino acids: CASSIEGTGSSGANVLTF. As DNA, the CDR3 is TGTGCCAGTAGTATCGAAGGGACAGGGTCCTCTGGGGCCAACGTCCTGACTTTC.

The chain combines TRBV2 with TRBJ1-1; D unclear. Germline CDR1 SNHLY, CDR2 FYNNEI. This CDR3 spans 15 amino acids. The ends were cut back, 6 bases at V and 1 base at J, with 15 bases in the middle. The CDR3: CASSATVFGNTEAFF. In DNA, the CDR3 is TGTGCCAGCAGCGCGACGGTCTTCGGGAACACTGAAGCTTTCTTT.

This CDR3 reads CASSLVEGNTEAFF. CDR3 in DNA: TGTGCCAGCAGCTTAGTAGAGGGTAACACTGAAGCTTTCTTT. This chain connects TRBV7-9 to TRBJ1-1; D is undetermined. V was clipped by 1 base and J by 2 bases, with 8 bases between them. The CDR3 extends over 14 amino acids. The germline V gene has CDR1 SEHNR and CDR2 FQNEAQ (reference sequence).

As concerns this clone: Because the CDR3's place on the DNA is in doubt, the DNA is left out and the CDR3 is given as listed by TCRdb. The CDR3: CASSSSWRGQETQYF. V is TRBV6-5 and J is TRBJ2-5; the tabulated D call, TRBD2, remains unverified against the DNA. Germline CDR1 and CDR2: MNHEY and SVGAGI. The CDR3 is 15 amino acids long, termini counted.

V is TRBV19 and J is TRBJ1-2, with D uncertain. The CDR3 loop spans 14 amino acids. The V and J ends lost 1 base and 4 bases respectively, with 10 bases between them. CDR1 and CDR2 from the germline V gene are LNHDA and SQIVND (reference sequence). The CDR3 nucleotides read TGTGCCAGTAGTATAGGTGGTTCCGTCTATGGCTACACCTTC. It is translated as CASSIGGSVYGYTF.

The rearrangement links TRBV27 to TRBJ2-7; 7 bases line up with TRBD2. Germline V gene data show CDR1 as MNHEY and CDR2 as SMNVEV (reference sequence). This CDR3 has 14 residues. V lost 3 bases, J lost 0 bases, and 2 bases stayed unmatched. CDR3 nucleotides: TGTGCCAGCAGTTTCCGGGACTACTCCTACGAGCAGTACTTC. It yields the protein CASSFRDYSYEQYF.

V gene TRBV5-5 combines with J gene TRBJ1-6; no firm D call. The CDR3 contains 14 residues. V was cut by 0 bases and J by 7 bases, with 8 bases left in between. From germline, CDR1 is SGHKS and CDR2 YYEKEE (reference sequence). CDR3 sequence (DNA): TGTGCCAGCAGCTTGGGAGGGTCCAATTCACCCCTCCACTTT. Its translation: CASSLGGSNSPLHF.

This rearrangement joins TRBV14 to TRBJ2-1; no definite D call. The CDR3 spans 11 residues. Per germline, CDR1 SGHDN and CDR2 FVKESK. Trimming pared 0 bases from V and 12 bases from J, leaving 6 bases between. The CDR3 is CASSQDAPQFF. The CDR3 DNA is TGTGCCAGCAGCCAAGACGCCCCGCAGTTCTTC. Full variable domain (rest looked up from reference TRBV14 and TRBJ2-1): EAGVTQFPSHSVIEKGQTVTLRCDPISGHDNLYWYRRVMGKEIKFLLHFVKESKQDESGMPNNRFLAERTGGTYSTLKVQPAELEDSGVYFCASSQDAPQFFGPGTRLTVL.

This clone was seen a few times. The rearrangement links TRBV6-5 to TRBJ1-2; no clear D gene. The germline V gene has CDR1 MNHEY and CDR2 SVGAGI. The length of the CDR3 is 13 residues. Trimming removed 2 bases from V and 6 bases from J, with 10 bases in between. In nucleotides, the CDR3 is TGTGCCAGCAGTTACGAACGGAAAAATGGCTACACCTTC. This gives the protein CASSYERKNGYTF.

The rearrangement joins TRBV7-8 to TRBJ1-5; weak D call: TRBD1 (5 bases). The V and J ends lost 1 base and 6 bases respectively, with 13 bases between them. Germline-derived CDR1 and CDR2 are SGHVS and FQNEAQ. This CDR3 spans 15 amino acids. CDR3 DNA sequence: TGTGCCAGCAGCTTAGGTCCAGGGTCGGGTCAGCCCCAGCATTTT. This gives the protein CASSLGPGSGQPQHF. The full variable domain, its missing parts supplied by reference TRBV7-8 and TRBJ1-5, is GAGVSQSPRYKVAKRGQDVALRCDPISGHVSLFWYQQALGQGPEFLTYFQNEAQLDKSGLPSDRFFAERPEGSVSTLKIQRTQQEDSAVYLCASSLGPGSGQPQHFGDGTRLSIL.

The chain combines TRBV11-2 with TRBJ2-5; 9 bases map to TRBD1. The CDR3 loop spans 15 amino acids. Per germline, CDR1 SGHAT and CDR2 FQNNGV. V was clipped by 4 bases and J by 2 bases; unmatched bases: 5. CDR3 loop: CASSSSGTGQETQYF. The CDR3 nucleotides read TGTGCCAGCAGCTCTTCCGGGACAGGGCAAGAGACCCAGTACTTC. Based on the CDR3 plus reference TRBV11-2 and TRBJ2-5, the full variable domain is EAGVAQSPRYKIIEKRQSVAFWCNPISGHATLYWYQQILGQGPKLLIQFQNNGVVDDSQLPKDRFSAERLKGVDSTLKIQPAKLEDSAVYLCASSSSGTGQETQYFGPGTRLLVL.

The table lists this clone with a count of one. This chain uses TRBV18 with TRBJ1-1; the match to TRBD1 covers 8 bases. This CDR3 is 15 amino acids long. Per the germline V gene, CDR1 is KGHSH and CDR2 is LQKENI. V lost 3 bases and J lost 2; bases outside the gene matches: 5. The CDR3 bases are TGTGCCAGCTCACCGAGACAGGGGACCAACACTGAAGCTTTCTTT. Translated: CASSPRQGTNTEAFF.

A few counts support this clone. The V call is TRBV30, the J call TRBJ1-1; TRBD1 is a possible D gene (6 bases). The germline gives CDR1 GTSNPN, CDR2 SVGIG (reference sequence). Between the trimmed V and J ends, which lost 5 bases and 5 bases, there was a span of 15 bases. The CDR3 is 13 residues long. This CDR3 reads CAWVTGKGTEAFF. The CDR3 DNA follows: TGTGCCTGGGTCACAGGGAAGGGGACTGAAGCTTTCTTT.

As for this clone: Other DNA sequences in the same sample also yield this CDR3. The chain couples TRBV10-3 to TRBJ2-5; D not certain. Looked up from germline, CDR1 is ENHRY and CDR2 is SYGVKD. The CDR3 length is 11 residues. V gave up 4 bases and J gave up 3 bases, with 3 bases separating them. The CDR3 coding sequence is TGTGCCATCAGTGCCAAAGAGACCCAGTACTTC. As protein: CAISAKETQYF.

This chain joins TRBV15 and TRBJ1-1; TRBD1 is a possible D gene (5 bases). V was shortened by 7 bases and J by 6 bases, with 18 bases between the two germline ends. The V gene's germline CDR1 is LNHNV and CDR2 YYDKDF (reference sequence). There are 14 residues in the CDR3. CDR3 in DNA: TGTGCCACCACTGTCGGGGCGCCCCGTGCTGAAGCTTTCTTT. The encoded protein is CATTVGAPRAEAFF.

This chain links TRBV7-9 with TRBJ1-3; 7 nucleotides align to TRBD1. The CDR3 is 15 residues long. J gave up 3 bases and V 5 bases, and 7 bases lay outside the gene matches. Germline CDR1 SEHNR, CDR2 FQNEAQ (reference sequence). CDR3: CASSQQGGGGNTIYF. CDR3 nucleotide sequence: TGTGCCAGCAGCCAGCAGGGGGGTGGTGGAAACACCATATATTTT.

This sequence joins TRBV2 and TRBJ2-2; D not certain. V was shortened by 5 bases and J by 2 bases, with 9 bases between the two germline ends. The germline V gene encodes CDR1 SNHLY and CDR2 FYNNEI. This CDR3 region has 14 residues. CDR3 coding DNA: TGTGCCAGCAGTACGACCAGAAACACCGGGGAGCTGTTTTTT. This translates into CASSTTRNTGELFF.

The rearrangement links TRBV7-8 to TRBJ2-7; 10 bases line up with TRBD2. The CDR3 contains 15 residues. V trimming: 5 bases; J trimming: 2 bases; junction bases outside the gene matches: 6. CDR1 and CDR2 (germline): SGHVS, FQNEAQ. In nucleotides, the CDR3 is TGTGCCAGCAGCCCCTTAGCGGGGGGCCCCTACGAGCAGTACTTC. It codes for CASSPLAGGPYEQYF. Full variable domain (missing parts from reference TRBV7-8 and TRBJ2-7): GAGVSQSPRYKVAKRGQDVALRCDPISGHVSLFWYQQALGQGPEFLTYFQNEAQLDKSGLPSDRFFAERPEGSVSTLKIQRTQQEDSAVYLCASSPLAGGPYEQYFGPGTRLTVT.

In this sample, this clone turned up once. The sample carries other DNA sequences with the same CDR3. This sequence joins TRBV7-2 and TRBJ2-2; 7 bases match TRBD1. V trimming: 5 bases; J trimming: 1 base; junction bases outside the gene matches: 4. The CDR3 covers 15 residues. Germline lookup yields CDR1 SGHTA and CDR2 FQGNSA. The CDR3 region has the DNA TGTGCCAGCAGCCCTCGGACAGGGAACACCGGGGAGCTGTTTTTT. It codes for CASSPRTGNTGELFF.

A remark on this clone: The junction shows a germline mismatch at one end, possibly a read error. CDR3 in amino acids: CAWSVGQPGYGHTF. The CDR3 region has the DNA TGTGCCTGGAGTGTAGGACAGCCCGGCTATGGCCACACCTTC. This chain links TRBV30 with TRBJ1-2; possibly TRBD1 for D (6 bases). Germline CDR1 and CDR2: GTSNPN and SVGIG (reference sequence). The CDR3 has 14 residues.

This sequence joins TRBV18 and TRBJ1-6, with a possible D match to TRBD1 (5 bases). CDR1 and CDR2 (germline): KGHSH, LQKENI. The CDR3 has 18 amino acids. V was pared by 2 bases and J by 0 bases, with 14 bases between. In DNA, the CDR3 is TGTGCCAGCTCACCAGACAGCGTCGGTAGCTCCTATAATTCACCCCTCCACTTT. This sequence encodes CASSPDSVGSSYNSPLHF.

The chain employs TRBV30 and TRBJ2-1, with a possible D match to TRBD2 (6 bases). In germline, CDR1 is GTSNPN, CDR2 SVGIG (reference sequence). This CDR3 comprises 13 residues. Trimming stripped 5 bases from V and 2 bases from J, with 10 bases between. In nucleotides, the CDR3 is TGTGCCTGGTTTGCGGGGCCCTACAATGAGCAGTTCTTC. It specifies CAWFAGPYNEQFF.

Concerning this clone: The sample carries other DNA sequences with the same CDR3. The chain links TRBV30 to TRBJ2-7; no clear D. Germline V gene data show CDR1 as GTSNPN and CDR2 as SVGIG (reference sequence). Trimming removed 3 bases from V and 1 base from J, with 10 bases in between. The CDR3 loop spans 13 amino acids. CDR3 sequence: CAWSVTWSYEQYF. CDR3 bases: TGTGCCTGGAGCGTAACTTGGTCCTACGAGCAGTACTTC.

This clone was picked up one time. The rearrangement links TRBV19 to TRBJ2-4, with D perhaps TRBD1 or TRBD2 (5 bases each). V was pared by 5 bases and J by 0 bases, with 17 bases between. Germline CDR1 and CDR2: LNHDA and SQIVND (reference sequence). This CDR3 contains 17 residues. The CDR3 coding sequence is TGTGCCAGTAGTCTCCAACCGAGGGGCCTAGCCAAAAACATTCAGTACTTC. As protein: CASSLQPRGLAKNIQYF.